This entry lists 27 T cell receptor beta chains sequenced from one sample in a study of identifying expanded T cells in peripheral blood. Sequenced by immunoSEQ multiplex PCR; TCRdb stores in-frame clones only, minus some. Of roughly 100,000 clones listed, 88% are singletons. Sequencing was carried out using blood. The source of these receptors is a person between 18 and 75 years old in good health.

The CDR3 reads CASSELPSGGADTQYF. The CDR3 coding sequence is TGTGCCAGCAGTGAGCTACCCAGCGGGGGGGCAGATACGCAGTATTTT. The chain couples TRBV2 to TRBJ2-3; 10 bases are shared with TRBD2. The germline V gene has CDR1 SNHLY and CDR2 FYNNEI. The CDR3 extends over 16 amino acids. With 3 bases clipped from V and 4 bases from J, the junction kept 7 bases outside the gene matches.

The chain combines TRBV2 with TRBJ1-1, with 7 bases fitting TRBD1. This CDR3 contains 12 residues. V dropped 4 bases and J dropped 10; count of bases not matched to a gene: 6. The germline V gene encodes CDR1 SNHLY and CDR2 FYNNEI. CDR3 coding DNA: TGTGCCAGCAGTGGGGACAGCCTAGGAGCTTTCTTT. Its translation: CASSGDSLGAFF.

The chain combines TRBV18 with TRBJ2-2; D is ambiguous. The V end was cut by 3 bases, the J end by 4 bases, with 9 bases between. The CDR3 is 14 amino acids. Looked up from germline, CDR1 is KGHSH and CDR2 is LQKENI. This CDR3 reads CASSPRESTGELFF. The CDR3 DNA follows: TGTGCCAGCTCACCTAGGGAATCCACCGGGGAGCTGTTTTTT. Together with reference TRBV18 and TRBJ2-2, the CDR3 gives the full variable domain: NAGVMQNPRHLVRRRGQEARLRCSPMKGHSHVYWYRQLPEEGLKFMVYLQKENIIDESGMPKERFSAEFPKEGPSILRIQQVVRGDSAAYFCASSPRESTGELFFGEGSRLTVL.

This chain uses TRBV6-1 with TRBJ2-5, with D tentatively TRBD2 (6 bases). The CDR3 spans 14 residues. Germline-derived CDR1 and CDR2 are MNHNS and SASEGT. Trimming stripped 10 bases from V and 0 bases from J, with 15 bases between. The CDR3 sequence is CATRRDNNQETQYF. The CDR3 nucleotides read TGTGCCACCCGGAGGGATAACAACCAAGAGACCCAGTACTTC.

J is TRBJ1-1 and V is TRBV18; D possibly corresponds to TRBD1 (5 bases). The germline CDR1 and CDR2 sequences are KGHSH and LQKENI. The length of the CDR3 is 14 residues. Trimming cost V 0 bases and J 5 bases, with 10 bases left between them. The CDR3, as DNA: TGTGCCAGCTCACCACCGGGGGGTTGGACTGAAGCTTTCTTT. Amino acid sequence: CASSPPGGWTEAFF.

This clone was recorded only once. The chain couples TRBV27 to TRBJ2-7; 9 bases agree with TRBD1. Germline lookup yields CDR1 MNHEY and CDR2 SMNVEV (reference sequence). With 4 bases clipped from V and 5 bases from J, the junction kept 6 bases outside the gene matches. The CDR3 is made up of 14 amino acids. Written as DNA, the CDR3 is TGTGCCAGCAGTTCATTGACAGGGGGGGACGAGCAGTACTTC. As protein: CASSSLTGGDEQYF.

The CDR3 region has the DNA TGTGCCAGCAGCTTAGAGCGGGGGTTCTCCTACGAGCAGTACTTC. Its protein is CASSLERGFSYEQYF. The chain combines TRBV7-2 with TRBJ2-7, with 8 nucleotides matching TRBD2. The V and J ends lost 1 base and 0 bases, in that order; junction bases with no gene match: 2. CDR1 and CDR2 (germline): SGHTA, FQGNSA. This CDR3 has 15 amino acids. Drawing the rest from reference TRBV7-2 and TRBJ2-7, the complete variable domain is GAGVSQSPSNKVTEKGKDVELRCDPISGHTALYWYRQSLGQGLEFLIYFQGNSAPDKSGLPSDRFSAERTGGSVSTLTIQRTQQEDSAVYLCASSLERGFSYEQYFGPGTRLTVT.

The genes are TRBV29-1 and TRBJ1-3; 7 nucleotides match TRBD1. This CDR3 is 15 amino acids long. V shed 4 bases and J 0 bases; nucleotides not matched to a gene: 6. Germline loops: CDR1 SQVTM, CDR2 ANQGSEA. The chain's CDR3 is CSVGVGGHSGNTIYF. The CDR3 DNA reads TGCAGCGTTGGAGTAGGGGGCCACTCTGGAAACACCATATATTTT.

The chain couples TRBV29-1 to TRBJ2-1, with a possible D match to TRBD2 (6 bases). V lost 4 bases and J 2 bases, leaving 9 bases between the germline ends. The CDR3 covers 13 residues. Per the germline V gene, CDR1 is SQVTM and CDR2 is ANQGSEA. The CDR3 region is CSVGASAYNEQFF. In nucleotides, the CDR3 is TGCAGCGTTGGCGCTAGCGCCTACAATGAGCAGTTCTTC.

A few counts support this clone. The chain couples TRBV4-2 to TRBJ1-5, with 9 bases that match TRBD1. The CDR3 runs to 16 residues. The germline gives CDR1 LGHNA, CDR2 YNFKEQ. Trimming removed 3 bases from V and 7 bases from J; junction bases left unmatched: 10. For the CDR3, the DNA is TGTGCCAGCAGCCAGGAGGGGGGACAGGGAGGACAGCCCCAGCATTTT. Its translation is CASSQEGGQGGQPQHF.

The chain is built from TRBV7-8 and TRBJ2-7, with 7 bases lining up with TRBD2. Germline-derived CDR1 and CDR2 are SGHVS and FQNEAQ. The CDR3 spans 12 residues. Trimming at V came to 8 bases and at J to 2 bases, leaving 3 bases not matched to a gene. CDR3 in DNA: TGTGCCAGCGGGGGGGTACCCTACGAGCAGTACTTC. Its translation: CASGGVPYEQYF. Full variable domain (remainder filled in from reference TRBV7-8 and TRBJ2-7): GAGVSQSPRYKVAKRGQDVALRCDPISGHVSLFWYQQALGQGPEFLTYFQNEAQLDKSGLPSDRFFAERPEGSVSTLKIQRTQQEDSAVYLCASGGVPYEQYFGPGTRLTVT.

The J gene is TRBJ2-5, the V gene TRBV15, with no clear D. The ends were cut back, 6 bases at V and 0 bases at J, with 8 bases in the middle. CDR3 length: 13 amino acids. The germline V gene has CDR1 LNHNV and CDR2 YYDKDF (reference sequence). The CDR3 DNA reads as TGTGCCACCAGTCCCGATTACCAAGAGACCCAGTACTTC. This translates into CATSPDYQETQYF.

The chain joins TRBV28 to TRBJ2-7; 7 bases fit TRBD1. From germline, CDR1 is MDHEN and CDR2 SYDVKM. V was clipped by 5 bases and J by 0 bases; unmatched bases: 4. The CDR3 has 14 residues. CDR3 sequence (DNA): TGTGCCAGCAGTCTAGGGGGCCTCTCCTACGAGCAGTACTTC. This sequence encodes CASSLGGLSYEQYF.

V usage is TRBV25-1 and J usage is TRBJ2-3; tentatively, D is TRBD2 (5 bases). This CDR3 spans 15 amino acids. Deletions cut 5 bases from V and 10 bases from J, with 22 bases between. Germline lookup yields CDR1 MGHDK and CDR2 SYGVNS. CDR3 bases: TGTGCCAGCAGTCAGACTACTACCAGGTCTGGCGCGCAGTATTTT. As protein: CASSQTTTRSGAQYF.

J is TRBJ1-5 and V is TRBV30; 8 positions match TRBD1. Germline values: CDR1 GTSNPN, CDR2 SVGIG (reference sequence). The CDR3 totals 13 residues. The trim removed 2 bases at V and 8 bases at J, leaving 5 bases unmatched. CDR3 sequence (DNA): TGTGCCTGGAGTCAACAGGGGGGGAAGCCCCAGCATTTT. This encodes CAWSQQGGKPQHF.

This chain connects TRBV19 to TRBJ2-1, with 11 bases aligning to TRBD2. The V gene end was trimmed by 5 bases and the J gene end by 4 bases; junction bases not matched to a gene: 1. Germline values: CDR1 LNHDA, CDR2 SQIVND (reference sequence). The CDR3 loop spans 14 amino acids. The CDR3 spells CASSPSGGYNEQFF. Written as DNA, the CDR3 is TGTGCCAGTAGTCCTAGCGGGGGGTACAATGAGCAGTTCTTC.

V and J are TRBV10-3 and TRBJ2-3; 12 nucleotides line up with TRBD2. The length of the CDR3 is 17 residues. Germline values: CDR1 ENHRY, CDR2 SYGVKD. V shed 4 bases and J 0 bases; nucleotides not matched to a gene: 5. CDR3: CAISGTSGVPSTDTQYF. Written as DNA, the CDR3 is TGTGCCATCAGTGGGACTAGCGGGGTACCAAGCACAGATACGCAGTATTTT.

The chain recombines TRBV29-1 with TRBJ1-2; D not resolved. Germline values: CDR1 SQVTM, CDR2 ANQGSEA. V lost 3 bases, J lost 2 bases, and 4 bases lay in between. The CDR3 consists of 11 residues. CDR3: CSVDTNYGYTF. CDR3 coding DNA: TGCAGCGTTGATACAAACTATGGCTACACCTTC.

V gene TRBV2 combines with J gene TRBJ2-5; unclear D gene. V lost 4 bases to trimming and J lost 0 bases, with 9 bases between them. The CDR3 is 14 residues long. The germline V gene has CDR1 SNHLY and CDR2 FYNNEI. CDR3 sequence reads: CASSAGQYQETQYF. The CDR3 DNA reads TGTGCCAGCAGTGCCGGGCAGTACCAAGAGACCCAGTACTTC. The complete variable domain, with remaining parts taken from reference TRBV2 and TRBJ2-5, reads EPEVTQTPSHQVTQMGQEVILRCVPISNHLYFYWYRQILGQKVEFLVSFYNNEISEKSEIFDDQFSVERPDGSNFTLKIRSTKLEDSAMYFCASSAGQYQETQYFGPGTRLLVL.

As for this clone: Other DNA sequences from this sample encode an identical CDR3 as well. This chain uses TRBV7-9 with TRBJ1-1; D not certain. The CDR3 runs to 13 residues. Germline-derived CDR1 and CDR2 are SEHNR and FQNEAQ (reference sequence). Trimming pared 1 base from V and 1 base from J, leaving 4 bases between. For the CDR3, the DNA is TGTGCCAGCAGCTTAGAAGCGAACACTGAAGCTTTCTTT. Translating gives CASSLEANTEAFF.

The CDR3 DNA sequence: TGTGCCAGCAGTTACCGTAGCGGGGGACCGAGACGTACGCAGTATTTT. This gives the protein CASSYRSGGPRRTQYF. The genes are TRBV6-5 and TRBJ2-3; TRBD2 aligns across 9 bases. J gave up 8 bases and V 2 bases, and 11 bases lay outside the gene matches. The CDR3 extends over 16 amino acids. Germline loops: CDR1 MNHEY, CDR2 SVGAGI.

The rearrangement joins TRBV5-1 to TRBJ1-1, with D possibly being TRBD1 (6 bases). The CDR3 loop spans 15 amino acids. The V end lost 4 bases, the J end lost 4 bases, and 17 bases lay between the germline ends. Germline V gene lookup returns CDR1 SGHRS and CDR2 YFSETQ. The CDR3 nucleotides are TGCGCCAGCAGCACGACCCGGGGGGCGGGCACTGAAGCTTTCTTT. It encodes CASSTTRGAGTEAFF.

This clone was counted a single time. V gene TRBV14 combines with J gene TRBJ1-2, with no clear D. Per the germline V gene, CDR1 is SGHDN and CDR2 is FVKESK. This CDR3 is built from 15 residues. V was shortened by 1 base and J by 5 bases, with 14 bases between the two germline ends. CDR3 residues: CASSQVLIGDYGYTF. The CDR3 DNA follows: TGTGCCAGCAGCCAAGTACTCATCGGAGATTATGGCTACACCTTC.

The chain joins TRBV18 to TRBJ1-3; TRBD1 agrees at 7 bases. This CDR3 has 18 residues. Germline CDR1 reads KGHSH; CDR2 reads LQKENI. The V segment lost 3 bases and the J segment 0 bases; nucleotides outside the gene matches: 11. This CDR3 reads CASSPGTAKLLSGNTIYF. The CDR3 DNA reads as TGTGCCAGCTCACCCGGGACAGCAAAACTCCTCTCTGGAAACACCATATATTTT.

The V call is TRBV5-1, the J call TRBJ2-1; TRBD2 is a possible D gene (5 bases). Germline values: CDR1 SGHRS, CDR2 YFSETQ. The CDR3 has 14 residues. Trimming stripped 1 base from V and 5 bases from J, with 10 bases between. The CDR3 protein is CASSLIAIDNEQFF. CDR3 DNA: TGCGCCAGCAGCTTGATAGCGATCGACAATGAGCAGTTCTTC.

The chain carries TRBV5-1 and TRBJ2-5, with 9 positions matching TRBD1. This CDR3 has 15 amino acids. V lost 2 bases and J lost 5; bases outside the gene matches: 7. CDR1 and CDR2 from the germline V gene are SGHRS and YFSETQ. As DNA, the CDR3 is TGCGCCAGCAGCTTTTTTACAGGGGGCGTGGAGACCCAGTACTTC. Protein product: CASSFFTGGVETQYF.

DNA for the CDR3: TGCGCCAGCAGCCAAGAGCCGGGGAGAAGCACAGATACGCAGTATTTT. Residues: CASSQEPGRSTDTQYF. The gene calls are TRBV4-1 and TRBJ2-3, with D perhaps matching TRBD2 (5 bases). Germline CDR1 reads MGHRA; CDR2 reads YSYEKL. This CDR3 has 16 amino acids. V was pared by 0 bases and J by 0 bases, with 10 bases between.